Below, 6 T cell receptor beta chains from the same sample are listed, as sequenced in a study of shared T cell receptors in the human thymus. Here immunoSEQ multiplex PCR was the method, and the copy in TCRdb shows in-frame clones only, minus some. The sample has approximately 490,000 clones, 75% to 80% seen once; the top ten hold 0.01% to 0.015%. The data also belong to a second study, concerning human thymus T cells.

What was sequenced was thymocytes. The receptors here all came from a boy under three years old with a congenital heart defect.

This chain connects TRBV15 to TRBJ2-7, with a weak D call TRBD1 (6 bases). V shed 8 bases and J shed 2 bases, with 25 bases lying between them. The CDR3 consists of 17 residues. Germline CDR1 LNHNV, CDR2 YYDKDF (reference sequence). Here the CDR3 DNA reads TGTGCCACCGGGAGCGGCCCGAAGGGACATCCGGCCTACGAGCAGTACTTC. Protein: CATGSGPKGHPAYEQYF. Full variable domain (outside the CDR3, taken from reference TRBV15 and TRBJ2-7): DAMVIQNPRYQVTQFGKPVTLSCSQTLNHNVMYWYQQKSSQAPKLLFHYYDKDFNNEADTPDNFQSRRPNTSFCFLDIRSPGLGDTAMYLCATGSGPKGHPAYEQYFGPGTRLTVT.

The CDR3: CASSRRDGELFF. In DNA, the CDR3 is TGTGCCAGCTCGCGGAGGGACGGGGAGCTGTTTTTT. This rearrangement joins TRBV18 to TRBJ2-2, with D possibly TRBD2 on 6 matching bases. The germline V gene has CDR1 KGHSH and CDR2 LQKENI. V lost 6 bases and J 7 bases, leaving 9 bases between the germline ends. The CDR3 consists of 12 residues. Based on the CDR3 plus reference TRBV18 and TRBJ2-2, the full variable domain is NAGVMQNPRHLVRRRGQEARLRCSPMKGHSHVYWYRQLPEEGLKFMVYLQKENIIDESGMPKERFSAEFPKEGPSILRIQQVVRGDSAAYFCASSRRDGELFFGEGSRLTVL.

The chain combines TRBV28 with TRBJ1-2; D gene unclear. Per germline, CDR1 MDHEN and CDR2 SYDVKM. The CDR3 covers 15 residues. Trimming left V 3 bases short and J 0 bases short, with 11 bases between. The CDR3 region has the DNA TGTGCCAGCAGTTTCCCAGGCAGTGCTAACTATGGCTACACCTTC. This encodes CASSFPGSANYGYTF.

V usage is TRBV7-6 and J usage is TRBJ2-1; 12 nucleotides match TRBD2. The CDR3 contains 16 residues. V was pared by 1 base and J by 7 bases, with 5 bases of the junction left unmatched. In germline, CDR1 is SGHVS, CDR2 FNYEAQ. Here the CDR3 reads CASSLGTSGTRNEQFF. In DNA form, the CDR3 reads TGTGCCAGCAGCTTAGGGACTAGCGGGACAAGAAATGAGCAGTTCTTC.

There are a few counts of this clone. The rearrangement uses TRBV5-6 and TRBJ2-7; D gene unclear. Germline-derived CDR1 and CDR2 are SGHDT and YYEEEE. V lost 1 base, J lost 3 bases, and 11 bases lay in between. The CDR3 spans 14 residues. The CDR3 loop reads CASSLFSSYYEQYF. The DNA for the CDR3 is TGTGCCAGCAGCTTGTTTTCGTCCTACTACGAGCAGTACTTC.

This rearrangement joins TRBV4-2 to TRBJ2-1, with TRBD2 identical over 8 bases. The ends lost 0 bases at V and 6 bases at J; junction bases unmatched: 7. The germline gives CDR1 LGHNA, CDR2 YNFKEQ. The CDR3 sequence is 16 residues long. CDR3 loop: CASSQDSAGGTNEQFF. The CDR3 DNA sequence: TGTGCCAGCAGCCAAGATTCTGCGGGAGGAACCAATGAGCAGTTCTTC.